These T cell receptor beta chains were read from a single sample in a study of blood T cells in healthy people across ages. TCRdb reprocessed the 5' RACE reads with MiXCR, giving one entry per CDR3 protein. Of just under 900,000 distinct CDR3 sequences in the sample, around 26% were seen once. Sequencing input: blood. These receptors were obtained from a woman older than 75 in good health. Both conserved end residues are part of each CDR3. The D gene is left open where the match is weak. Rows may omit the clone size; those that give it use once, few, many or a size class.

d_gene,abundance,v_gene,j_gene,CDR3aa,CDR3nt
TRBD2,-,TRBV12-3/TRBV12-4,TRBJ2-2,CASSLRGLAGGRYTGELFF,TGTGCCAGCAGTTTAAGGGGACTAGCGGGGGGGCGTTACACCGGGGAGCTGTTTTTT
-,many,TRBV7-9,TRBJ1-6,CASSLAQGSPNSPLHF,TGTGCCAGCAGCTTAGCGCAGGGATCCCCTAATTCACCCCTCCACTTT
TRBD2,few,TRBV10-2,TRBJ2-7,CASSSYSGGRSSYEQYF,TGCGCCAGCAGTTCTTATAGCGGGGGCCGGAGCTCCTACGAGCAGTACTTC
-,few,TRBV7-2,TRBJ1-6,CASSFLGGIGSYNSPLHF,TGTGCCAGCAGCTTTTTGGGGGGAATTGGCTCCTATAATTCACCCCTCCACTTT
-,many,TRBV5-1,TRBJ2-3,CASSLAQVADTQYF,TGCGCCAGCAGCTTGGCTCAGGTCGCAGATACGCAGTATTTT
-,many,TRBV4-1,TRBJ2-7,CASSQDLISFYEQYF,TGCGCCAGCAGCCAAGATCTTATTAGCTTCTACGAGCAGTACTTC
-,-,TRBV20-1,TRBJ2-1,CSARGNEGPGTQFF,TGCAGTGCTAGAGGGAACGAGGGCCCAGGGACCCAGTTCTTC
-,-,TRBV3-1,TRBJ2-6,CASSQGEGRLSGANVLTF,TGTGCCAGCAGCCAAGGTGAAGGGAGGCTCTCTGGGGCCAACGTCCTGACTTTC
-,-,TRBV7-9,TRBJ1-2,CASSLLTPSRLGYTF,TGTGCCAGCAGCTTATTGACGCCATCCAGGCTCGGCTACACCTTC
-,few,TRBV7-9,TRBJ2-2,CASSFSANTGELFF,TGTGCCAGCAGCTTTTCCGCGAACACCGGGGAGCTGTTTTTT
TRBD1,-,TRBV7-8,TRBJ2-1,CASSRGGQGSNEQFF,TGTGCCAGCAGCCGAGGGGGACAGGGATCCAATGAGCAGTTCTTC
-,-,TRBV7-2,TRBJ1-4,CASSLGTVEKLFF,TGTGCCAGCAGCTTAGGGACAGTTGAAAAACTGTTTTTT
-,many,TRBV25-1,TRBJ2-1,CASIGVNEQFF,TGTGCCAGTATAGGGGTAAATGAGCAGTTCTTC
-,-,TRBV6-2/TRBV6-3,TRBJ2-5,CASSHSTRDSRFQETQYF,TGTGCCAGCAGTCACTCCACACGGGACTCGAGATTTCAAGAGACCCAGTACTTC
-,-,TRBV7-8,TRBJ1-1,CASSVPGRGTEAFF,TGTGCCAGCAGCGTTCCAGGGAGAGGCACTGAAGCTTTCTTT
TRBD2,-,TRBV10-3,TRBJ2-5,CAISDPGGGLYF,TGTGCCATCAGTGATCCCGGGGGGGGGCTGTACTTC